The 31 T cell receptor beta chains below were found in one sample sequenced in a study of cytomegalovirus exposure and HLA in healthy donors. PCR amplification relied on 60 Vbeta primers (plus 13 Jbeta primers). Method: immunoSEQ multiplex PCR; TCRdb's copy keeps in-frame clones and lacks some. This sample has around 97,000 clones, with 76% found just once. The material sequenced was PBMCs. The receptors were sampled from a woman aged 18 to 35 in good health and CMV-seropositive.

V and J are TRBV19 and TRBJ2-1, with 11 bases identical to TRBD2. This CDR3 is built from 15 residues. Germline trimming cut 1 base from V and 7 bases from J; bases unmatched to any gene: 3. CDR1 and CDR2 from the germline V gene are LNHDA and SQIVND (reference sequence). CDR3 in DNA: TGTGCCAGTAGTATAGGTAGCGGGGGGGCAAATGAGCAGTTCTTC. The encoded protein is CASSIGSGGANEQFF.

This chain joins TRBV9 and TRBJ2-1, with D possibly being TRBD2 (7 bases). Per germline, CDR1 SGDLS and CDR2 YYNGEE. The CDR3 has 21 residues. The V gene lost 0 bases and the J gene lost 0 bases, with 25 bases spanning the gap. The CDR3 DNA is TGTGCCAGCAGCGTAGGTCGGACAGCGAGGAGGGGGGGGAGCTCCTACAATGAGCAGTTCTTC. It specifies CASSVGRTARRGGSSYNEQFF.

This clone has a handful of counts. The CDR3 DNA sequence: TGTGCCAGCAGTTTCCCTGGACAGAGGAACACTGAAGCTTTCTTT. Translated: CASSFPGQRNTEAFF. The V gene is TRBV28, the J gene TRBJ1-1; a possible D gene is TRBD1 (6 bases). Germline loops: CDR1 MDHEN, CDR2 SYDVKM. Trimming removed 3 bases at V and 1 base at J, with 12 bases between. The CDR3 length is 15 residues.

The CDR3 is CASKKGAARNTGELFF. The CDR3 nucleotides are TGCGCCAGCAAAAAAGGGGCAGCACGGAACACCGGGGAGCTGTTTTTT. The rearrangement joins TRBV4-3 to TRBJ2-2, with D possibly TRBD1 on 5 matching bases. The germline V gene encodes CDR1 LGHNA and CDR2 YSLEER. The V end lost 7 bases, the J end lost 1 base, and 16 bases lay between the germline ends. CDR3 length equals 16 residues.

The rearrangement uses TRBV10-3 and TRBJ2-2; 7 bases line up with TRBD1. With V trimmed by 9 bases and J by 0 bases, 7 bases remained unmatched. Germline V gene sequence: CDR1 ENHRY, CDR2 SYGVKD. This CDR3 is 15 amino acids long. The CDR3 loop reads CAIFSGTANTGELFF. CDR3 sequence (DNA): TGTGCCATTTTCTCCGGGACAGCGAACACCGGGGAGCTGTTTTTT.

The chain uses TRBV27 and TRBJ1-4; 7 positions match TRBD1. Germline CDR1 is MNHEY and CDR2 is SMNVEV (reference sequence). V shed 3 bases and J 3 bases; nucleotides not matched to a gene: 7. The CDR3 is 16 residues long. The CDR3 is CASSFGRGAPNEKLFF. For the CDR3, the DNA is TGTGCCAGCAGTTTCGGCAGGGGGGCTCCTAATGAAAAACTGTTTTTT.

The V gene is TRBV30, the J gene TRBJ1-4; possibly TRBD1 for D (5 bases). The CDR3 has 14 residues. Trimming pared 3 bases from V and 0 bases from J, leaving 8 bases between. Per germline, CDR1 GTSNPN and CDR2 SVGIG (reference sequence). DNA of the CDR3: TGTGCCTGGAGAGCAGGGACAACTAATGAAAAACTGTTTTTT. Translation: CAWRAGTTNEKLFF.

The chain combines TRBV27 with TRBJ1-1, with a possible D match to TRBD1 (6 bases). Germline CDR1 and CDR2: MNHEY and SMNVEV (reference sequence). The CDR3 contains 20 residues. Trimming removed 5 bases at V and 4 bases at J, with 32 bases between. The CDR3 sequence is CASSQNIRPAGAFGGTEAFF. CDR3 bases: TGTGCCAGCAGTCAAAATATTCGTCCCGCGGGGGCGTTTGGGGGCACTGAAGCTTTCTTT.

The chain uses TRBV6-5 and TRBJ2-3, with a tentative D call TRBD2 (7 bases). The CDR3 has 14 residues. V was clipped by 4 bases and J by 4 bases, with 12 bases between them. In germline, CDR1 is MNHEY, CDR2 SVGAGI. CDR3 sequence (DNA): TGTGCCAGCAGTTGGGGGAGGGGGGCAGATACGCAGTATTTT. This translates into CASSWGRGADTQYF.

V usage is TRBV2 and J usage is TRBJ1-3; perhaps TRBD1 as D (6 bases). The CDR3 length is 14 residues. Germline CDR1 and CDR2: SNHLY and FYNNEI. V lost 4 bases and J 4 bases, leaving 11 bases between the germline ends. The CDR3 sequence is CASSVGGLGNTIYF. CDR3 bases: TGTGCCAGCAGTGTTGGGGGCCTCGGAAACACCATATATTTT.

This clone has only one observation. The CDR3 region has the DNA TGCGCCAGCAGCTTGGTACTAGCGGGAGGAGATACGCAGTATTTT. Protein product: CASSLVLAGGDTQYF. V is TRBV5-1 and J is TRBJ2-3; 12 bases map to TRBD2. Trimming took 0 bases from V and 5 from J; bases not matched to a gene: 1. This CDR3 is built from 15 residues. The germline gives CDR1 SGHRS, CDR2 YFSETQ.

This clone was seen only once. The rearrangement links TRBV10-1 to TRBJ2-7; 7 nucleotides agree with TRBD2. Germline V lookup: CDR1 WNHNN, CDR2 SYGVQD (reference sequence). This CDR3 comprises 15 residues. Trimming removed 0 bases from V and 2 bases from J; junction bases left unmatched: 4. The DNA for the CDR3 is TGCGCCAGCAGTGAGTCGCCGGGAGGCACCTACGAGCAGTACTTC. Its translation: CASSESPGGTYEQYF.

This clone showed up just a few times. The chain is built from TRBV14 and TRBJ1-2; tentative D call: TRBD1 (6 bases). Germline CDR1 SGHDN, CDR2 FVKESK. This CDR3 comprises 13 residues. The V end was cut by 8 bases, the J end by 2 bases, with 12 bases between. CDR3: CASGAGANYGYTF. CDR3 in DNA: TGTGCCAGCGGTGCGGGGGCAAACTATGGCTACACCTTC.

V usage is TRBV11-3 and J usage is TRBJ2-1; TRBD2 aligns across 11 bases. The CDR3 contains 16 residues. J was trimmed by 4 bases and V by 2 bases; bases with no gene match: 4. Germline-derived CDR1 and CDR2 are SGHNT and YENEEA. The CDR3 spells CASSLKGLAAYNEQFF. The CDR3 DNA sequence: TGTGCCAGCAGCTTAAAGGGACTAGCGGCTTACAATGAGCAGTTCTTC. The whole variable domain, filled in from reference TRBV11-3 and TRBJ2-1, reads EAGVVQSPRYKIIEKKQPVAFWCNPISGHNTLYWYLQNLGQGPELLIRYENEEAVDDSQLPKDRFSAERLKGVDSTLKIQPAELGDSAVYLCASSLKGLAAYNEQFFGPGTRLTVL.

This rearrangement joins TRBV7-9 to TRBJ1-1; the D gene is possibly TRBD1 (5 bases). Trimming took 10 bases from V and 6 from J, leaving 12 bases between them. Per the germline V gene, CDR1 is SEHNR and CDR2 is FQNEAQ (reference sequence). This CDR3 contains 11 residues. The CDR3 sequence is CATSQGAEAFF. The CDR3 DNA reads as TGTGCCACCTCGCAGGGCGCTGAAGCTTTCTTT. The full variable domain, in which reference TRBV7-9 and TRBJ1-1 provide the parts outside the CDR3, is DTGVSQNPRHKITKRGQNVTFRCDPISEHNRLYWYRQTLGQGPEFLTYFQNEAQLEKSRLLSDRFSAERPKGSFSTLEIQRTEQGDSAMYLCATSQGAEAFFGQGTRLTVV.

This chain uses TRBV21-1 with TRBJ1-2; no DNA check was done on the table's D call, TRBD1. TRBV21-1 is recorded as a pseudogene. The CDR3 has 14 residues. The CDR3 DNA sequence: TGTGCCAGCAGCAAACTGGACAGGAACTATGGCTACACCTTC. It translates to CASSKLDRNYGYTF.

This clone appeared a few times. This chain connects TRBV12-5 to TRBJ1-1; D is perhaps TRBD1 (5 bases). CDR1 and CDR2 from the germline V gene are LGHNT and FRNRAP. CDR3 size: 19 residues. V was cut by 6 bases and J by 0 bases, with 26 bases left in between. CDR3 sequence: CASGRTTILGGTLNTEAFF. In DNA form, the CDR3 reads TGTGCTAGTGGCCGCACTACTATTCTGGGAGGGACCCTGAACACTGAAGCTTTCTTT.

The V call is TRBV10-3, the J call TRBJ2-1, with a weak D call TRBD2 (7 bases). Germline values: CDR1 ENHRY, CDR2 SYGVKD. This CDR3 region has 15 residues. The ends were cut back, 4 bases at V and 4 bases at J, with 14 bases in the middle. The CDR3: CAISARGGSYNEQFF. CDR3 coding DNA: TGTGCCATCAGTGCTCGCGGGGGCTCGTACAATGAGCAGTTCTTC.

The chain recombines TRBV11-2 with TRBJ1-1; tentatively, D is TRBD1 (6 bases). CDR3 size: 13 residues. Per germline, CDR1 SGHAT and CDR2 FQNNGV. Trimming left V 6 bases short and J 2 bases short, with 10 bases between. The CDR3 region is CASSQGRNTEAFF. The CDR3 DNA sequence: TGTGCCAGCAGTCAGGGGCGAAACACTGAAGCTTTCTTT.

This chain connects TRBV9 to TRBJ2-7, with TRBD2 identical over 8 bases. The CDR3 runs 16 residues. The germline V gene encodes CDR1 SGDLS and CDR2 YYNGEE. V gave up 4 bases and J gave up 1 base; unmatched junction bases: 10. CDR3 sequence reads: CASSPAVAGGSYEQYF. Written as DNA, the CDR3 is TGTGCCAGCAGCCCAGCCGTTGCGGGGGGTTCCTACGAGCAGTACTTC. The full variable domain, with the rest looked up from reference TRBV9 and TRBJ2-7, is DSGVTQTPKHLITATGQRVTLRCSPRSGDLSVYWYQQSLDQGLQFLIQYYNGEERAKGNILERFSAQQFPDLHSELNLSSLELGDSALYFCASSPAVAGGSYEQYFGPGTRLTVT.

The gene calls are TRBV19 and TRBJ2-3; TRBD2 aligns across 14 bases. V trimming: 5 bases; J trimming: 6 bases; junction bases outside the gene matches: 10. Per germline, CDR1 LNHDA and CDR2 SQIVND (reference sequence). The CDR3 is made up of 17 amino acids. CDR3 protein: CASSSGLAGATRDTQYF. CDR3 coding DNA: TGTGCCAGTAGTTCGGGACTAGCGGGGGCTACTCGGGATACGCAGTATTTT.

V is TRBV7-6 and J is TRBJ2-5; maybe TRBD1 (6 bases). Germline lookup yields CDR1 SGHVS and CDR2 FNYEAQ. V dropped 5 bases and J dropped 5 bases, with 9 bases sitting between them. CDR3 length: 12 amino acids. In DNA, the CDR3 is TGTGCCAGCAGCCCGAGGGGGGAGACCCAGTACTTC. It codes for CASSPRGETQYF.

This clone appeared a few times. The chain couples TRBV4-3 to TRBJ2-6; no definite D call. Germline V gene sequence: CDR1 LGHNA, CDR2 YSLEER. The germline V and J ends were trimmed by 0 bases and 0 bases, with 6 bases remaining between them. The CDR3 loop spans 16 amino acids. As DNA, the CDR3 is TGCGCCAGCAGCCAAGATGACATCTCTGGGGCCAACGTCCTGACTTTC. Its protein is CASSQDDISGANVLTF.

The J gene is TRBJ2-5, the V gene TRBV5-1; 8 positions match TRBD1. Germline V CDR1 and CDR2: SGHRS, YFSETQ. V was clipped by 4 bases and J by 5 bases; unmatched bases: 7. There are 14 residues in the CDR3. The CDR3 DNA sequence: TGCGCCAGCAGCCCCCAGGGGGCTTGGGAGACCCAGTACTTC. Encoded protein: CASSPQGAWETQYF. Combining the CDR3 with reference TRBV5-1 and TRBJ2-5 gives the whole variable domain KAGVTQTPRYLIKTRGQQVTLSCSPISGHRSVSWYQQTPGQGLQFLFEYFSETQRNKGNFPGRFSGRQFSNSRSEMNVSTLELGDSALYLCASSPQGAWETQYFGPGTRLLVL.

The J gene is TRBJ1-1, the V gene TRBV5-4, with 7 nucleotides matching TRBD1. Germline V gene data show CDR1 as SGHNT and CDR2 as YYREEE (reference sequence). The CDR3 is made up of 14 amino acids. V trimming: 0 bases; J trimming: 5 bases; junction bases outside the gene matches: 4. The CDR3 sequence: CASSLVGGGTEAFF. The CDR3 coding sequence is TGTGCCAGCAGCTTGGTAGGGGGCGGGACTGAAGCTTTCTTT.

In its sample, this clone was seen once. The V and J genes are TRBV19 and TRBJ1-1, with no clear D. CDR1 and CDR2 (germline): LNHDA, SQIVND (reference sequence). V lost 2 bases and J lost 11, with 12 bases in between. The CDR3 runs 12 residues. This chain's CDR3 is CASSISGRWAFF. The CDR3 DNA follows: TGTGCCAGTAGTATAAGTGGTCGGTGGGCTTTCTTT.

This clone was counted a few times. This chain uses TRBV4-1 with TRBJ2-7; possible D gene TRBD2, 5 bases. The germline V gene has CDR1 MGHRA and CDR2 YSYEKL. The CDR3 contains 17 residues. Trimming stripped 1 base from V and 3 bases from J, with 19 bases between. CDR3 loop: CASSQVAARGRIYEQYF. In DNA form, the CDR3 reads TGCGCCAGCAGCCAAGTTGCGGCTAGAGGGCGAATCTACGAGCAGTACTTC.

This clone was detected only a few times. This specimen includes other DNA sequences encoding the same CDR3. The J gene is TRBJ2-1, the V gene TRBV5-6; the D gene is possibly TRBD1 (5 bases). This CDR3 is 15 amino acids long. The germline V gene encodes CDR1 SGHDT and CDR2 YYEEEE. Trimming removed 2 bases at V and 2 bases at J, with 11 bases between. CDR3 nucleotides: TGTGCCAGCAGCTTCGACAGCGCAACCTACAATGAGCAGTTCTTC. This codes for CASSFDSATYNEQFF.

The chain links TRBV13 to TRBJ1-2; 8 positions match TRBD1. Germline CDR1 is PRHDT and CDR2 is FYEKMQ (reference sequence). The ends lost 3 bases at V and 8 bases at J; junction bases unmatched: 5. CDR3 length equals 13 residues. The CDR3 reads CASSFGQGKGYTF. The CDR3 coding sequence is TGTGCCAGCAGCTTTGGACAGGGTAAGGGCTACACCTTC.

The rearrangement links TRBV7-8 to TRBJ2-7, with TRBD2 matching 9 bases. Germline V gene lookup returns CDR1 SGHVS and CDR2 FQNEAQ. V was pared by 1 base and J by 2 bases, with 3 bases of the junction left unmatched. The CDR3 contains 15 residues. CDR3 sequence (DNA): TGTGCCAGCAGCTTAGGGACTAGCGAACCCTACGAGCAGTACTTC. This encodes CASSLGTSEPYEQYF.

V is TRBV7-9 and J is TRBJ2-7, with 9 bases identical to TRBD1. The CDR3 has 15 residues. V gave up 5 bases and J gave up 3 bases; unmatched junction bases: 8. CDR1 is SEHNR, CDR2 FQNEAQ, per germline (reference sequence). CDR3 region: CASSSKVTGGYEQYF. The CDR3 nucleotides are TGTGCCAGCAGCAGCAAAGTGACAGGGGGCTACGAGCAGTACTTC.